This TCR beta chain was sequenced in a study of a mutant IDH1 vaccine in newly diagnosed glioma. As to time point: week 11, during vaccination. Each dose of the vaccine consisted of 300 ug of mutant IDH1 20-mer peptide, with topical imiquimod. TCRdb's table, derived via immunoSEQ multiplex PCR, lists solely in-frame clones and lacks some. The sample carries approximately 110,000 clones, 90% recorded once. CDR1 and CDR2 from the germline V gene are LGHNA and YNFKEQ. The CDR3 has 15 amino acids. With 0 bases clipped from V and 6 bases from J, the junction kept 8 bases outside the gene matches. With regard to this clone: Its antigen is not known.

Here the sequenced sample was PBMCs, taken from a glioma patient whose treatment included an IDH1 peptide vaccine. The V and J genes are TRBV4-2 and TRBJ2-7; TRBD1 aligns across 7 bases. This TCR was recovered from a woman in her fifties or sixties with glioma. The CDR3 region is CASSQELTGQTEQYF. The CDR3 DNA reads TGTGCCAGCAGCCAAGAACTCACGGGACAGACCGAGCAGTACTTC.